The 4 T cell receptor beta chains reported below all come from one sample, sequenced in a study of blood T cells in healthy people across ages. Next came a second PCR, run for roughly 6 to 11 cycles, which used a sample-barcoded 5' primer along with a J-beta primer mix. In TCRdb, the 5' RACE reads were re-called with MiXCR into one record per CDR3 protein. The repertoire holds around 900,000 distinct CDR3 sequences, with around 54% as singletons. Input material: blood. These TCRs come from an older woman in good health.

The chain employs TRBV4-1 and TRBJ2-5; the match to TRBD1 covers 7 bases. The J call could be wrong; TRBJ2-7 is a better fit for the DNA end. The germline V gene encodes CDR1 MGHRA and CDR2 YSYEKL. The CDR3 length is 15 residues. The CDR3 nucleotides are TGCGCCAGCAGCCGACCGGGACAGCCTCCCTACGAGCAGTACTTC. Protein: CASSRPGQPPYEQYF.

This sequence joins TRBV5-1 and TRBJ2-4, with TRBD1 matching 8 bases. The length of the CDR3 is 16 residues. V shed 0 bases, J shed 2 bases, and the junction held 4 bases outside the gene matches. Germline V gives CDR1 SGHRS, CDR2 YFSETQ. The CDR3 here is CASSLGQGTTKNIQYF. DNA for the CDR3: TGCGCCAGCAGCTTGGGACAGGGGACAACCAAAAACATTCAGTACTTC. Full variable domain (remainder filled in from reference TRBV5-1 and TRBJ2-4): KAGVTQTPRYLIKTRGQQVTLSCSPISGHRSVSWYQQTPGQGLQFLFEYFSETQRNKGNFPGRFSGRQFSNSRSEMNVSTLELGDSALYLCASSLGQGTTKNIQYFGAGTRLSVL.

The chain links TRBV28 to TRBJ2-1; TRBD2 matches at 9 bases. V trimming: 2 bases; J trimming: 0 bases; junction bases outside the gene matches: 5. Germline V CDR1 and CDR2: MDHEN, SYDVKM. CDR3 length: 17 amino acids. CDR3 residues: CASSLLQAGGSYNEQFF. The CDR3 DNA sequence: TGTGCCAGCAGTTTACTCCAAGCGGGAGGCTCCTACAATGAGCAGTTCTTC.

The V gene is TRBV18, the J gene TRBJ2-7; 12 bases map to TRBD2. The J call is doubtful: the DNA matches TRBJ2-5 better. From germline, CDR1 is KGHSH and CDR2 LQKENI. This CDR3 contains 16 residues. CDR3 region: CASSPRTSGAGETQYF. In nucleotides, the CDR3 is TGTGCCAGCTCACCAAGGACTAGCGGGGCCGGGGAGACCCAGTACTTC.